This T cell receptor beta chain was retrieved from a study of OX40 agonist ivuxolimab in advanced cancers. Background on the whole study: Ivuxolimab was an agonistic, fully human IgG2 monoclonal antibody directed against OX40 (CD134), a costimulatory receptor. In the dose-escalation cohort, around four fifths of patients were male, and the mean age was approximately 60 years, with a range of roughly 20 to 80. The monotherapy dose-escalation portion (N ≈ 57 patients) of the phase I ivuxolimab trial is reported in the paper. Intravenous ivuxolimab was administered to patients every 2 weeks at six dose levels: 0.01, 0.1, 0.3, 1.5, 3 and 10 mg/kg. Prior anti-PD-1, anti-PD-L1 or anti-CTLA-4 therapy was permitted, and approximately 42% of dose-escalation patients had received checkpoint inhibitors. The purpose of peripheral TCRbeta sequencing was to test whether ivuxolimab changed TCR sequence diversity and led to clonal T-cell expansion. Partial responses occurred in three dose-escalation patients, of whom one had hepatocellular carcinoma and two had cutaneous melanoma. Of the approximately 54 dose-escalation patients, hepatocellular carcinoma was present in around 19, melanoma in about 15, renal cell carcinoma in 9 and head and neck cancer in 9.

Inclusive of the bounding cysteine and phenylalanine, the CDR3 is 14 residues long. The retained sequence is limited to the CDR3, 42 bases, with the frame set at the first base. Based on the germline V gene (reference sequence), the CDR1 and CDR2 sequences are SGHKS and YYEKEE. V is pared back by 0 bases and J by 5 bases, with 11 bases lying between the germline termini. The trial excluded patients who had a history of autoimmune disease or who were on systemic immunosuppression. Peripheral blood for TCR sequencing was collected from all dose cohorts at baseline, on cycle 4 day 1, and on cycle 7 day 1. Samples came from an open-label, multicenter, first-in-human phase I dose-escalation trial of ivuxolimab. Adults with locally advanced or metastatic melanoma, renal cell carcinoma, hepatocellular carcinoma or head and neck squamous cell carcinoma were enrolled in the trial. Before TCR sequencing, CD4+ T cells and CD8+ T cells from peripheral blood were sorted into separate populations.

Genomic DNA was extracted from sorted cells for sequencing of the TCRbeta CDR3 region. TCRbeta CDR3 regions were sequenced using the immunoSEQ Assay. Sourced from immuneACCESS, this table was stored by TCRdb with only in-frame sequences that have V and J called. A share of the clones is absent; for the studies checked, an unresolved V gene accounts for under half, and the remainder has no known explanation. Recorded for this sample are approximately 96,000 clones; roughly 91% of them occurred a single time. The top ten hold around 1.6% of the sample. General findings and caveats noted by the study authors: In partial responders in the 0.1-3.0 mg/kg groups, normalized peripheral clonal expansion was found to be among the lowest, especially among CD8+ T cells. Low levels of normalized T-cell clonal expansion were also shown by some nonresponding patients. Clonal expansion of both CD4+ and CD8+ blood T cells was observed from baseline to week 6 at doses 0.1 to 3.0 mg/kg. After ivuxolimab, expanded clones were on average more numerous among CD8+ T cells than among CD4+ T cells. Which antigens the clonally expanded peripheral T cells were specific for was not determined.

This clone was found once. Its specific antigen is unknown. Within one base of it there is no much larger clone, and no base qualities were kept. The source material was CD4+ or CD8+ T cells sorted from blood, sampled in a trial of the OX40 agonist ivuxolimab. This receptor was identified in an adult with an advanced solid tumor such as melanoma, head and neck, liver or kidney cancer. The receptor chain draws on TRBV5-5 and TRBJ1-2; the D gene is possibly TRBD1, with 5 bases matching. The sequenced DNA is TGTGCCAGCAGCTTGGGGCAGGGATCGTATGGCTACACCTTC. It translates to CASSLGQGSYGYTF.